Listed here is a single TCR beta chain. Its antigen is not identified. The data are from a study of cytomegalovirus exposure and HLA in healthy donors. The study, taken as a whole, reports: A list of 150 or so TCR beta chains associated with cytomegalovirus was given.

The primer mix had 60 Vbeta and 13 Jbeta primers. Profiling relied on immunoSEQ multiplex PCR, and the TCRdb table lists in-frame clones only, not all of them. The sample lists 95,000 to 100,000 clones, approximately 72% occurring once. Trimming stripped 6 bases from V and 3 bases from J, with 11 bases between. CDR3 length equals 14 residues. Per the germline V gene, CDR1 is MNHNS and CDR2 is SASEGT. This chain connects TRBV6-1 to TRBJ2-2, with D possibly matching TRBD2 (5 bases). The sequence was obtained from a woman in her forties in good health and CMV-seronegative. What was sequenced was PBMCs. This chain's CDR3 is CASSPGGDTGELFF. In DNA, the CDR3 is TGTGCCAGCAGCCCCGGAGGAGACACCGGGGAGCTGTTTTTT.